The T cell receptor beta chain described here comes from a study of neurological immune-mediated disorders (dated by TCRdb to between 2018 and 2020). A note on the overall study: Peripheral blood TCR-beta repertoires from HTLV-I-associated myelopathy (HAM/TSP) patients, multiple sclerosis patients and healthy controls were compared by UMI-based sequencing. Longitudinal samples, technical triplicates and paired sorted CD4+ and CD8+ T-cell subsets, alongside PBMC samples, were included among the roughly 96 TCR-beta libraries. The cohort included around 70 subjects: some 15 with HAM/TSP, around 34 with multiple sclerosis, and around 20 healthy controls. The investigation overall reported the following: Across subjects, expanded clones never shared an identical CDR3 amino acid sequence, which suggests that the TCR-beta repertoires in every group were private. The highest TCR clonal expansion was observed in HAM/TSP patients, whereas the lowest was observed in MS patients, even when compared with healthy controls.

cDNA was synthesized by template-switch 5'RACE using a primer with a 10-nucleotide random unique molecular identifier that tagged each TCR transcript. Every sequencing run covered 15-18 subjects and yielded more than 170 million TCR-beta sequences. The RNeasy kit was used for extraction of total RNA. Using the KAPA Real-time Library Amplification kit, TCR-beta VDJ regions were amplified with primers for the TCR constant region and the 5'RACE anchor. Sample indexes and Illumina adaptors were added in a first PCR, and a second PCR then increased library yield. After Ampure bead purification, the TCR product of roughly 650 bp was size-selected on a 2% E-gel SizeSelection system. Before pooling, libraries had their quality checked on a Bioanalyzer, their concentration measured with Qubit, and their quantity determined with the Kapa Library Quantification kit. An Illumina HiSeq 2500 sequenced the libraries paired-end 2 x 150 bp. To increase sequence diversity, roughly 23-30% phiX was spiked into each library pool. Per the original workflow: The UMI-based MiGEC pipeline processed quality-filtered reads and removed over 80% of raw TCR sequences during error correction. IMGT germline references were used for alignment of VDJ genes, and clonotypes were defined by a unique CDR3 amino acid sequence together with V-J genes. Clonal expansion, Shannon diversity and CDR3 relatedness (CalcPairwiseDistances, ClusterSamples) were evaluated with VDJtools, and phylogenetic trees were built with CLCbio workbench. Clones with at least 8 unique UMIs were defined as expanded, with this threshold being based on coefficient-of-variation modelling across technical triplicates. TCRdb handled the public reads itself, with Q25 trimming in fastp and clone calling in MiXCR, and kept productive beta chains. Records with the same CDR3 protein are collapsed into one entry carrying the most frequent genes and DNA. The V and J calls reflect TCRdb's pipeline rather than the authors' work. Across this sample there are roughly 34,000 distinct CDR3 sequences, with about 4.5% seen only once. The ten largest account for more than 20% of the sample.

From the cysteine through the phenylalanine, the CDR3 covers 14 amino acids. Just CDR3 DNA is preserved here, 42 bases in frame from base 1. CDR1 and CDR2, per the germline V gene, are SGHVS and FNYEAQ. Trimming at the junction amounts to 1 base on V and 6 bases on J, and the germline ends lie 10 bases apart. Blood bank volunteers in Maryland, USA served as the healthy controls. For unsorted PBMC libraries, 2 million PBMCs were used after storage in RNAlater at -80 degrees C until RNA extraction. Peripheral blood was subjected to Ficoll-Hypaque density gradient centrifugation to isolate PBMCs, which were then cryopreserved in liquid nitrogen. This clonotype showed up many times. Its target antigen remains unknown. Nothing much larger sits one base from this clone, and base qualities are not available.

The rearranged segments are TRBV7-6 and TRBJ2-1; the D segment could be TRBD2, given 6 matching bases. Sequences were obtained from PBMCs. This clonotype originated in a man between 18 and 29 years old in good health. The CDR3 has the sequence CASSLVGGSNEQFF. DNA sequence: TGTGCCAGCAGCTTAGTGGGGGGAAGCAATGAGCAGTTCTTC.